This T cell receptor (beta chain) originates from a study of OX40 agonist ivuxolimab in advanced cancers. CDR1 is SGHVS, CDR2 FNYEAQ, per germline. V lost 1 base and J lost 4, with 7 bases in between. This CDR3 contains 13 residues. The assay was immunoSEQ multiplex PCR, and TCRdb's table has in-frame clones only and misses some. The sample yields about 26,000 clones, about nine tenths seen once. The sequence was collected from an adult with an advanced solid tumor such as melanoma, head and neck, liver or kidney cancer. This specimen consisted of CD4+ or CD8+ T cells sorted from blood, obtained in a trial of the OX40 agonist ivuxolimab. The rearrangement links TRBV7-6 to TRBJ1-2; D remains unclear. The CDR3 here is CASSLERGYGYTF. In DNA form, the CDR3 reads TGTGCCAGCAGCTTAGAACGGGGCTATGGCTACACCTTC.